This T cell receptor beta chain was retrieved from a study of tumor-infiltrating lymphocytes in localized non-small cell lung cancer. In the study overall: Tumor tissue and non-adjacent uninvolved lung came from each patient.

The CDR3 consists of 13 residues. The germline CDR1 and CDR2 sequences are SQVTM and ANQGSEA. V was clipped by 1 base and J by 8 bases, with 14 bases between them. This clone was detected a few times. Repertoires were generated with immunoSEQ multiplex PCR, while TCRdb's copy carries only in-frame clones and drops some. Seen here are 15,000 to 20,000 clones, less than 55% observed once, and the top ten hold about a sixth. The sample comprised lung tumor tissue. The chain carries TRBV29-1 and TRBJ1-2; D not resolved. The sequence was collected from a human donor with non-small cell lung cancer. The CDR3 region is CSVEAWAVGGYTF. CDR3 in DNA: TGCAGCGTTGAAGCTTGGGCGGTGGGCGGCTACACCTTC.